This is a list of T cell receptor beta chains from one sample in a study of PD-1 blockade in classical Hodgkin lymphoma. Clones were sequenced by immunoSEQ multiplex PCR, and TCRdb holds only the in-frame ones, with some missing. Found here are 70,000 or so clones, 85% to 95% of them singletons; the top ten hold 2% to 3%. Sequencing was done on a sample of peripheral blood mononuclear cells (PBMCs). These receptors were collected from a human donor with classical Hodgkin lymphoma. Both conserved end residues are part of each CDR3. D genes are given only for firm matches. Size values are once, few and many counts, or a class for expanded clones, and some rows have none.

>TRBV18|NA|NA|TRBJ1-5
TGTGCCAGCTCACCCGACAGGTACAATCAGCCCCAGCATTTT
CASSPDRYNQPQHF
>TRBV28|NA|NA|TRBJ1-4
TGTGCCAGCATCCACGGAGGGGCAGGGGAGGAAAAACTGTTTTTT
CASIHGGAGEEKLFF
>TRBV4-1|NA|TRBD1|TRBJ1-2
TGCGCCAGCAGCCACGGACAGGGGAGGGGCTATGGCTACACCTTC
CASSHGQGRGYGYTF
>TRBV4-1|few|NA|TRBJ1-5
TGCGCCAGCAGCCAAGGGGCAGGAGCTAAGCCCCAGCATTTT
CASSQGAGAKPQHF
>TRBV6-5|NA|NA|TRBJ2-7
TGTGCCAGCAGTTACAGGGACACCCCTACCTACGAGCAGTACTTC
CASSYRDTPTYEQYF
>TRBV19|NA|NA|TRBJ1-1
TGTGCCAGTAGAAGACACAGGTTAGGAAGCACTGAAGCTTTCTTT
CASRRHRLGSTEAFF
>TRBV7-2|NA|NA|TRBJ1-2
TGTGCCAGCAGCTTAGATTGGAATGGCTACACCTTC
CASSLDWNGYTF
>TRBV5-6|few|NA|TRBJ2-3
TGTGCCAGCAGCTTGGGGATCCGTAGGTCCAACACAGATACGCAGTATTTT
CASSLGIRRSNTDTQYF
>TRBV30|NA|TRBD2|TRBJ2-4
TGTGCCTGGAGTGATTTTCGGGGGGTCGGTAACATTCAGTACTTC
CAWSDFRGVGNIQYF
>TRBV4-1|NA|TRBD1|TRBJ1-1
TGCGCCAGCAGCCATATCAGGGGGAGTACTGAAGCTTTCTTT
CASSHIRGSTEAFF
>TRBV7-8|NA|TRBD1|TRBJ1-2
TGTGCCAGCAGCCGGACAGGGGCCAATGGCTACACCTTC
CASSRTGANGYTF
>TRBV13|NA|TRBD1|TRBJ1-3
TGTGCCAGCAGCGGCCGGGACAGGGGGGTCTCTGGAAACACCATATATTTT
CASSGRDRGVSGNTIYF
>TRBV6-5|few|NA|TRBJ1-6
TGTGCCAGCAGTTACTCTAGAACCTCCTATAATTCACCCCTCCACTTT
CASSYSRTSYNSPLHF
>TRBV7-9|NA|NA|TRBJ2-1
TGTGCCAGCAGCCCGGTTCAGGCGGGAGAGCAGTTCTTC
CASSPVQAGEQFF
>TRBV4-1|NA|NA|TRBJ1-2
TGCGCCAGCAGCCAAGGAACAGGGTATGGCTACACCTTC
CASSQGTGYGYTF
>TRBV7-8|NA|NA|TRBJ2-4
TGTGCCAGCAGCCAAACAGGAGGCTCGGGGAACATTCAGTACTTC
CASSQTGGSGNIQYF
>TRBV10-3|NA|TRBD1|TRBJ1-1
TGTGCCATCAGGTCGACAGGGGGAGGAACTGAAGCTTTCTTT
CAIRSTGGGTEAFF
>TRBV28|NA|NA|TRBJ1-6
TGTGCCAGCAGTCGATATAATTCACCCCTCCACTTT
CASSRYNSPLHF
>TRBV11-3|NA|NA|TRBJ2-7
TGTGCCAGCAGCTTAGTCAGGGACACCGAGCAGTACTTC
CASSLVRDTEQYF
>TRBV6-1|NA|TRBD1|TRBJ2-1
TGTGCCAGCAGTGCTAGGGACAGGGGGGGTTACAATGAGCAGTTCTTC
CASSARDRGGYNEQFF
>TRBV7-2|NA|NA|TRBJ1-1
TGTGCCAGCAGGAAGACAGTACACACTGAAGCTTTCTTT
CASRKTVHTEAFF
>TRBV27|NA|NA|TRBJ2-1
TGTGCCAGCAGTCTAAGCCGATTTTTTGGGGGAGGGGGCCAGTACAATGAGCAGTTCTTC
CASSLSRFFGGGGQYNEQFF